This T cell receptor beta chain emerged from a study of blood T cell repertoires in COVID-19. Germline CDR1 is GTSNPN and CDR2 is SVGIG (reference sequence). V gave up 2 bases and J gave up 3 bases, with 16 bases separating them. CDR3 length: 15 amino acids. This clone was seen once. Assignments of participants to cohorts depended upon their own reported clinical history. Recovered participants had two consecutive negative NP/OP PCR tests, healthcare professional clearance, or symptom resolution. In the authors' methods: Amplifying reference gene primers gave estimates of nucleated cell counts. Produced via immunoSEQ multiplex PCR; TCRdb's table is partial and in-frame only. That table is the source of V, J and clone size, and D and trimming were worked out from the DNA. This table holds about 300,000 clones, 75% to 90% found once.

Sequenced input: PBMCs or T cells enriched from blood (not recorded which). The TCR was taken from a woman aged 40 to 49 who had recovered from COVID-19. This chain uses TRBV30 with TRBJ1-2; D is possibly TRBD1 (5 bases). CDR3 amino acids: CAWSRGGNRDYGYTF. The DNA for the CDR3 is TGTGCCTGGAGTCGCGGGGGGAACCGGGACTATGGCTACACCTTC.